This T cell receptor (beta chain) appears in the sequencing data of a study of blood T cell repertoires in COVID-19. Germline CDR1 reads LNHDA; CDR2 reads SQIVND (reference sequence). Trimming removed 1 base from V and 5 bases from J, with 19 bases in between. CDR3 length: 17 amino acids. Method: immunoSEQ multiplex PCR; TCRdb's copy keeps in-frame clones and lacks some. This table holds about 120,000 clones, 75% to 90% found once. This chain joins TRBV19 and TRBJ2-3; D is perhaps TRBD2 (7 bases). The receptor was isolated from a man aged 55 to 70 with COVID-19, enrolled during active disease. The sequenced material came from peripheral blood. CDR3 coding DNA: TGTGCCAGTAGTATAGCTAACCTGGCGGGGGCGGAAGATACGCAGTATTTT. Its protein is CASSIANLAGAEDTQYF.